These 9 T cell receptor beta chains share one sample of origin, sequenced in a study of T cell changes during pregnancy in multiple sclerosis. TCRdb's copy holds only in-frame clones and misses some; the assay was immunoSEQ multiplex PCR. This sample yields approximately 40,000 clones, of which approximately 90% are seen a single time; 0.56% belongs to the top ten. Sequenced here: CD4+ T cells from peripheral blood mononuclear cells, sampled before pregnancy. These receptors were obtained from a female donor with multiple sclerosis, enrolled in a pregnancy study.

V usage is TRBV5-1 and J usage is TRBJ1-3, with a tentative D call TRBD1 (6 bases). The CDR3 contains 15 residues. With 4 bases removed from V and 1 base from J, the gap between germline ends came to 12 bases. Germline-derived CDR1 and CDR2 are SGHRS and YFSETQ. The CDR3 sequence: CASSPDRLSGNTIYF. For the CDR3, the DNA is TGCGCCAGCAGCCCCGACAGGCTGTCTGGAAACACCATATATTTT. The full variable domain, completed using reference TRBV5-1 and TRBJ1-3, is KAGVTQTPRYLIKTRGQQVTLSCSPISGHRSVSWYQQTPGQGLQFLFEYFSETQRNKGNFPGRFSGRQFSNSRSEMNVSTLELGDSALYLCASSPDRLSGNTIYFGEGSWLTVV.

V usage is TRBV5-1 and J usage is TRBJ1-5; a possible D gene is TRBD1 (5 bases). The CDR3 is 13 amino acids. Trimming took off 4 bases at V and 1 base at J, with 6 bases between the two ends. Germline CDR1 SGHRS, CDR2 YFSETQ. The CDR3 coding sequence is TGCGCCAGCAGCGGGGGGAGCAATCAGCCCCAGCATTTT. Translating gives CASSGGSNQPQHF.

The rearrangement links TRBV7-9 to TRBJ1-1; D unresolved. The V end lost 9 bases, the J end lost 3 bases, and 23 bases lay between the germline ends. The CDR3 totals 16 residues. The germline CDR1 and CDR2 sequences are SEHNR and FQNEAQ (reference sequence). CDR3 sequence reads: CASQPRHQRGYTEAFF. The CDR3 DNA reads TGTGCCAGTCAACCAAGGCACCAACGGGGTTACACTGAAGCTTTCTTT.

The chain couples TRBV7-2 to TRBJ2-7, with 14 positions matching TRBD2. Germline loops: CDR1 SGHTA, CDR2 FQGNSA. The CDR3 contains 13 residues. J gave up 10 bases and V 5 bases, and 4 bases lay outside the gene matches. The CDR3 coding sequence is TGTGCCAGCAGCCAGGGACTAGCGGGGGTTCAGTACTTC. As protein: CASSQGLAGVQYF.

The V and J genes are TRBV19 and TRBJ2-1, with D possibly matching TRBD2 (6 bases). V gave up 2 bases and J gave up 7 bases, with 9 bases separating them. CDR1 and CDR2 (germline): LNHDA, SQIVND (reference sequence). This CDR3 region has 13 residues. The CDR3: CASSITGENEQFF. Written as DNA, the CDR3 is TGTGCCAGTAGTATAACGGGGGAAAATGAGCAGTTCTTC.

The genes are TRBV28 and TRBJ2-2; D not resolved. This CDR3 is built from 14 residues. Between the trimmed V and J ends, which lost 5 bases and 1 base, there was a span of 8 bases. Germline loops: CDR1 MDHEN, CDR2 SYDVKM. The CDR3 region has the DNA TGTGCCAGCAGTCCCCCTAAGAACACCGGGGAGCTGTTTTTT. It specifies CASSPPKNTGELFF. Full variable domain (remainder filled in from reference TRBV28 and TRBJ2-2): DVKVTQSSRYLVKRTGEKVFLECVQDMDHENMFWYRQDPGLGLRLIYFSYDVKMKEKGDIPEGYSVSREKKERFSLILESASTNQTSMYLCASSPPKNTGELFFGEGSRLTVL.

V and J are TRBV7-3 and TRBJ1-1; TRBD1 agrees at 8 bases. The V gene end was trimmed by 5 bases and the J gene end by 2 bases; junction bases not matched to a gene: 4. This CDR3 is 14 amino acids long. The germline CDR1 and CDR2 sequences are SGHTA and FQGTGA. The DNA of the CDR3 is TGTGCCAGCAGCGACAGGGGATTTAACACTGAAGCTTTCTTT. This sequence encodes CASSDRGFNTEAFF.

DNA for the CDR3: TGTGCCAGCAGTCGCGGATGGAACACCGGGGAGCTGTTTTTT. This sequence encodes CASSRGWNTGELFF. The genes are TRBV6-6 and TRBJ2-2, with D unresolved. The CDR3 length is 14 residues. V lost 5 bases, J lost 1 base, and 8 bases lay in between. Germline V gene lookup returns CDR1 MNHNY and CDR2 SVGAGI (reference sequence).

The chain links TRBV28 to TRBJ2-1; 12 bases fit TRBD2. Losses at the gene ends were 10 bases for V and 3 bases for J; bases not matched to a gene: 4. Germline-derived CDR1 and CDR2 are MDHEN and SYDVKM. CDR3 length: 14 amino acids. The CDR3 coding sequence is TGTGCCACTGTGACTAGCGGGAGCTACAATGAGCAGTTCTTC. It yields the protein CATVTSGSYNEQFF. Full variable domain (outside the CDR3, taken from reference TRBV28 and TRBJ2-1): DVKVTQSSRYLVKRTGEKVFLECVQDMDHENMFWYRQDPGLGLRLIYFSYDVKMKEKGDIPEGYSVSREKKERFSLILESASTNQTSMYLCATVTSGSYNEQFFGPGTRLTVL.